This entry lists 24 T cell receptor beta chains sequenced from one sample in a study of blood T cell repertoires in COVID-19. Clones were read by immunoSEQ multiplex PCR, and TCRdb kept only the in-frame ones, dropping some. The table has about 480,000 clones, roughly 90% seen once. Sequencing was carried out using PBMCs or T cells enriched from blood (not recorded which). These receptors were collected from a woman between 40 and 50 years old who had recovered from COVID-19.

The gene calls are TRBV10-3 and TRBJ2-1; TRBD2 aligns across 9 bases. CDR1 and CDR2 (germline): ENHRY, SYGVKD. V lost 3 bases and J lost 5; bases outside the gene matches: 8. The CDR3 consists of 16 residues. The CDR3 DNA reads as TGTGCCATCAGTGATTTGGGAGCGGGAGGAAACAATGAGCAGTTCTTC. Encoded protein: CAISDLGAGGNNEQFF.

The CDR3 DNA reads TGCGCCAGCAGCGGGAAGGCGGGGATGAACACTGAAGCTTTCTTT. It yields the protein CASSGKAGMNTEAFF. V and J are TRBV4-3 and TRBJ1-1; D unclear. This CDR3 is 15 amino acids long. Germline CDR1 LGHNA, CDR2 YSLEER. V dropped 5 bases and J dropped 0 bases, with 13 bases sitting between them.

V is TRBV4-2 and J is TRBJ1-5, with D possibly TRBD1 on 6 matching bases. The germline V and J ends were trimmed by 0 bases and 2 bases, with 20 bases remaining between them. Germline lookup yields CDR1 LGHNA and CDR2 YNFKEQ. This CDR3 has 19 amino acids. DNA of the CDR3: TGTGCCAGCAGCCAAGAGGGGGTAGGGGGAGAAAACGGCAATCAGCCCCAGCATTTT. This encodes CASSQEGVGGENGNQPQHF.

This chain joins TRBV27 and TRBJ1-1; unclear D gene. Trimming stripped 2 bases from V and 4 bases from J, with 11 bases between. Germline CDR1 is MNHEY and CDR2 is SMNVEV (reference sequence). CDR3 length: 14 residues. The CDR3 DNA reads TGTGCCAGCAGTTTACGAGGCAAATTCACTGAAGCTTTCTTT. Protein sequence: CASSLRGKFTEAFF.

This clone was recorded a few times. This rearrangement joins TRBV7-2 to TRBJ2-7; 9 bases match TRBD1. Germline V gene sequence: CDR1 SGHTA, CDR2 FQGNSA. The CDR3 consists of 16 residues. Trimming removed 1 base from V and 6 bases from J; junction bases left unmatched: 10. The chain's CDR3 is CASSLGAGTGLREQYF. The CDR3 region has the DNA TGTGCCAGCAGCTTAGGGGCCGGGACAGGGCTTCGCGAGCAGTACTTC.

The rearrangement joins TRBV27 to TRBJ1-1; D is uncertain. CDR1 is MNHEY and CDR2 is SMNVEV in the germline V gene (reference sequence). Trimming cost V 6 bases and J 4 bases, with 12 bases left between them. This CDR3 is 13 amino acids long. CDR3 nucleotides: TGTGCCAGCAGGCATCAGGAGGCCACTGAAGCTTTCTTT. Translating it yields CASRHQEATEAFF.

The rearrangement joins TRBV7-9 to TRBJ2-3; D may be TRBD2 (6 bases). Per the germline V gene, CDR1 is SEHNR and CDR2 is FQNEAQ (reference sequence). The CDR3 has 15 residues. V dropped 2 bases and J dropped 3 bases, with 12 bases sitting between them. CDR3 sequence reads: CASSLLAGRTDTQYF. The DNA for the CDR3 is TGTGCCAGCAGCTTACTGGCAGGGAGGACAGATACGCAGTATTTT.

The rearrangement uses TRBV6-5 and TRBJ2-3; weak D call: TRBD2 (6 bases). V shed 7 bases and J shed 6 bases, with 17 bases lying between them. Germline V CDR1 and CDR2: MNHEY, SVGAGI. The CDR3 has 14 amino acids. Written as DNA, the CDR3 is TGTGCCAGCACCCAGGGAGGAGCTTGGGATACGCAGTATTTT. Translated: CASTQGGAWDTQYF.

This chain connects TRBV11-2 to TRBJ2-3; 13 nucleotides align to TRBD2. The trim removed 3 bases at V and 1 base at J, leaving 1 base unmatched. Germline lookup yields CDR1 SGHAT and CDR2 FQNNGV. The CDR3 sequence is 16 residues long. This CDR3 reads CASSLGLAGRTDTQYF. The DNA for the CDR3 is TGTGCCAGCAGCTTGGGACTAGCGGGGCGCACAGATACGCAGTATTTT.

The chain uses TRBV10-3 and TRBJ2-2, with D possibly matching TRBD2 (6 bases). The V and J ends lost 4 bases and 4 bases respectively, with 16 bases between them. The CDR3 covers 16 residues. Germline CDR1 and CDR2: ENHRY and SYGVKD. The CDR3 bases are TGTGCCATCAGTGGATTGGAGGCGGGAAGCACCGGGGAGCTGTTTTTT. This sequence encodes CAISGLEAGSTGELFF.

This clone showed up just a few times. The chain recombines TRBV12-3 or TRBV12-4 with TRBJ2-7; 9 nucleotides match TRBD2. This CDR3 region has 13 residues. The J segment lost 5 bases and the V segment lost 11 bases, leaving 10 bases of the junction unmatched. The CDR3 loop is CAVAREGRNEQYF. The CDR3 DNA reads TGTGCCGTAGCGCGGGAGGGCCGCAACGAGCAGTACTTC.

This sequence joins TRBV4-2 and TRBJ1-6; 7 bases match TRBD1. The CDR3 sequence is 15 residues long. Germline CDR1 reads LGHNA; CDR2 reads YNFKEQ. Losses at the gene ends were 4 bases for V and 5 bases for J; bases not matched to a gene: 5. The CDR3 loop is CASSPTGTDNSPLHF. CDR3 coding DNA: TGTGCCAGCAGCCCAACCGGGACAGATAATTCACCCCTCCACTTT.

The V and J genes are TRBV3-1 (or the pseudogene TRBV3-2) and TRBJ1-1; D not certain. Germline lookup yields CDR1 LGHDT and CDR2 YNNKEL (reference sequence). V dropped 4 bases and J dropped 3 bases, with 6 bases sitting between them. The CDR3 length is 12 residues. The DNA of the CDR3 is TGTGCCAGCAGCCTCGCGGACACTGAAGCTTTCTTT. This codes for CASSLADTEAFF.

The chain combines TRBV5-4 with TRBJ2-2, with 10 bases that match TRBD2. The germline V gene encodes CDR1 SGHNT and CDR2 YYREEE (reference sequence). Losses at the gene ends were 4 bases for V and 6 bases for J; bases not matched to a gene: 12. The CDR3 is 17 residues long. This CDR3 reads CASSHLAGGGGPGELFF. The CDR3, as DNA: TGTGCCAGCAGCCATTTAGCGGGAGGAGGGGGTCCCGGGGAGCTGTTTTTT.

The V call is TRBV10-2, the J call TRBJ1-2; the D gene is possibly TRBD1 (6 bases). This CDR3 comprises 12 residues. Germline CDR1 reads WSHSY; CDR2 reads SAAADI. The V gene lost 4 bases and the J gene lost 9 bases, with 12 bases spanning the gap. In DNA, the CDR3 is TGCGCCAGCAGTGCTCAGGGGAGTAGCTACACCTTC. Its translation: CASSAQGSSYTF.

Only one count was recorded for this clone. The chain employs TRBV7-6 and TRBJ2-7; possible D gene TRBD2, 5 bases. V lost 5 bases to trimming and J lost 3 bases, with 11 bases between them. The CDR3 loop spans 13 amino acids. Germline values: CDR1 SGHVS, CDR2 FNYEAQ. In nucleotides, the CDR3 is TGTGCCAGCAGCAGGACTTATAACTACGAGCAGTACTTC. Translating gives CASSRTYNYEQYF.

The chain recombines TRBV7-8 with TRBJ1-1; a weak D match, TRBD1 (6 bases). The CDR3 has 14 amino acids. V lost 1 base to trimming and J lost 6 bases, with 12 bases between them. Germline-derived CDR1 and CDR2 are SGHVS and FQNEAQ. CDR3 coding DNA: TGTGCCAGCAGCTTAGTGCAGGGGCGGGCTGAAGCTTTCTTT. Protein product: CASSLVQGRAEAFF.

This clone was seen once. The rearrangement links TRBV7-9 to TRBJ1-3; D remains ambiguous. CDR1 and CDR2 from the germline V gene are SEHNR and FQNEAQ (reference sequence). This CDR3 contains 15 residues. V was pared by 1 base and J by 4 bases, with 11 bases between. For the CDR3, the DNA is TGTGCCAGCAGCTTAGGAGGGCGTGACGGAAACACCATATATTTT. Protein: CASSLGGRDGNTIYF.

J is TRBJ2-5 and V is TRBV5-4; D is possibly TRBD1 (5 bases). Trimming took off 0 bases at V and 0 bases at J, with 9 bases between the two ends. CDR3 length: 15 residues. Germline V gene data show CDR1 as SGHNT and CDR2 as YYREEE (reference sequence). The CDR3 nucleotides read TGTGCCAGCAGCTTGGCTCAGGGATACCAAGAGACCCAGTACTTC. This translates into CASSLAQGYQETQYF.

In regard to this clone: Sequence at one end of the junction differs from germline and may be a read error. The V gene is TRBV4-1, the J gene TRBJ1-2, with D hard to call. The CDR3 contains 13 residues. Germline lookup yields CDR1 MGHRA and CDR2 YSYEKL. The chain's CDR3 is CASSQDRADKIAF. CDR3 DNA sequence: TGCGCCAGCAGCCAAGATCGAGCAGACAAAATTGCCTTC.

The rearrangement joins TRBV6-5 to TRBJ2-2; TRBD2 aligns across 8 bases. Trimming took 6 bases from V and 6 from J; bases not matched to a gene: 9. Germline V gene lookup returns CDR1 MNHEY and CDR2 SVGAGI. The CDR3 is made up of 15 amino acids. Here the CDR3 reads CASRATGTSPGELFF. The DNA for the CDR3 is TGTGCCAGCAGGGCCACCGGGACTAGTCCCGGGGAGCTGTTTTTT.

The chain joins TRBV25-1 to TRBJ1-1; D might be TRBD1 (6 bases). CDR1 is MGHDK and CDR2 is SYGVNS in the germline V gene. V was shortened by 1 base and J by 5 bases, with 14 bases between the two germline ends. The CDR3 runs 15 residues. CDR3 DNA sequence: TGTGCCAGCAGTGAATCGGGGGGCGCGGGGACTGAAGCTTTCTTT. Amino acid sequence: CASSESGGAGTEAFF. The variable domain in full, completed from reference TRBV25-1 and TRBJ1-1, reads EADIYQTPRYLVIGTGKKITLECSQTMGHDKMYWYQQDPGMELHLIHYSYGVNSTEKGDLSSESTVSRIRTEHFPLTLESARPSHTSQYLCASSESGGAGTEAFFGQGTRLTVV.

The gene calls are TRBV10-3 and TRBJ1-3, with D uncertain. V shed 7 bases and J shed 4 bases, with 5 bases lying between them. CDR1 ENHRY and CDR2 SYGVKD come from the germline V gene. The CDR3 extends over 11 amino acids. The CDR3 here is CAIMGGNTIYF. Here the CDR3 DNA reads TGTGCCATCATGGGCGGAAACACCATATATTTT.

The chain joins TRBV4-3 to TRBJ2-1, with a possible D match to TRBD2 (6 bases). The germline gives CDR1 LGHNA, CDR2 YSLEER. The CDR3 is 18 amino acids. Trimming left V 1 base short and J 3 bases short, with 19 bases between. CDR3 protein: CASSQAVLVGSGYNEQFF. The CDR3 DNA is TGCGCCAGCAGCCAAGCGGTTCTTGTGGGTAGCGGCTACAATGAGCAGTTCTTC.